This TCR beta chain was retrieved from a study of radiotherapy plus CTLA-4 blockade in lung cancer. The V gene's germline CDR1 is LGHNA and CDR2 YNFKEQ. The V end lost 1 base, the J end lost 5 bases, and 14 bases lay between the germline ends. The CDR3 sequence is 15 residues long. Using immunoSEQ multiplex PCR, the repertoire was profiled, and TCRdb retains in-frame clones only, with some absent. The sample records about 45,000 clones, over 55% being singletons. The TCR originated in a human donor with non-small cell lung cancer who had a partial response to radiotherapy plus ipilimumab. Here the sequenced sample was peripheral blood, taken from a patient treated with radiotherapy plus ipilimumab. The chain couples TRBV4-2 to TRBJ1-2; D is perhaps TRBD1 (5 bases). CDR3 coding DNA: TGTGCCAGCAGCCAAGCTGCACAGGAAGATTATGGCTACACCTTC. It codes for CASSQAAQEDYGYTF.